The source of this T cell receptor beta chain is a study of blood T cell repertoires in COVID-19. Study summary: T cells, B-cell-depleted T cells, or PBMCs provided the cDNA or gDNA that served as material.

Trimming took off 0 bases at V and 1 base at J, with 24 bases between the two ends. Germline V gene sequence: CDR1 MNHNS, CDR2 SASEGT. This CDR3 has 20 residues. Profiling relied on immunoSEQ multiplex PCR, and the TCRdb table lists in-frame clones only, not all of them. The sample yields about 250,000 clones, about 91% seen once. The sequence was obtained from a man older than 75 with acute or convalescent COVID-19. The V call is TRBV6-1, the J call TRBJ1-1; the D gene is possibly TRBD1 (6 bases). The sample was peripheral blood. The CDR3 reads CASSEAQKSRTAQRNTEAFF. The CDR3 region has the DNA TGTGCCAGCAGTGAAGCTCAAAAAAGCAGGACAGCTCAAAGGAACACTGAAGCTTTCTTT.